These 30 T cell receptor beta chains were sequenced from one sample in a study of regulatory T cells in long-lasting Graves disease (dated by TCRdb to about 2021). Reading the label with the study, this specimen's time point is: newly diagnosed GD, antithyroid drugs for less than 3 months. RNA was extracted from PBMCs in TRIzol for both TCR sequencing and RNA sequencing. The receptor library was made with multiplex PCR. The sequencer was an Illumina HiSeq 4000. CDR3 regions were amplified by Arm-PCR with iRepertoire HTBI primers to construct TCR beta libraries. TCRdb ran its own pipeline on the public reads, namely fastp trimming at Q25 and MiXCR clone calling, and kept in-frame beta chains. Under each unique CDR3 protein, matching rows form one entry showing the most common genes and DNA. The sample table records some 450,000 distinct CDR3 sequences; 16% of these occur just once. The leading ten clones occupy about 10% of the sample.

The same data also went into a second study, on T cells in Graves' hyperthyroidism and ophthalmopathy.

The specimen comprised peripheral blood mononuclear cells (PBMCs), sampled at new diagnosis, from a patient treated with antithyroid drugs. These receptors were collected from a woman aged 25 to 39 with Graves disease. Donor details come from another sample of the same person, matched by shared clones.

The genes are TRBV24-1 and TRBJ2-5; 11 nucleotides match TRBD2. CDR3 size: 16 residues. Looked up from germline, CDR1 is KGHDR and CDR2 is SFDVKD. J was trimmed by 4 bases and V by 5 bases; bases with no gene match: 8. CDR3 DNA: TGTGCCACCAGTGGCCGACTAGCGGGATATGGAGAGACCCAGTACTTC. Translating it yields CATSGRLAGYGETQYF.

This clonotype was seen ten or more times. J is TRBJ1-1 and V is TRBV3-1; D perhaps matches TRBD1 (6 bases). V dropped 2 bases and J dropped 0 bases, with 10 bases sitting between them. Germline-derived CDR1 and CDR2 are LGHDT and YNNKEL (reference sequence). The CDR3 extends over 15 amino acids. CDR3: CASSQPGAMNTEAFF. CDR3 nucleotide sequence: TGTGCCAGCAGCCAACCGGGGGCCATGAACACTGAAGCTTTCTTT.

This clonotype occurred many times. This chain uses TRBV12-3 or TRBV12-4 with TRBJ1-1; TRBD1 matches 8 bases. This CDR3 is built from 13 residues. With V trimmed by 6 bases and J by 4 bases, 4 bases remained unmatched. DNA of the CDR3: TGTGCCAGCAGAACGACAGGGGTCACTGAAGCTTTCTTT. As protein: CASRTTGVTEAFF.

This clonotype was counted many times. The rearrangement links TRBV27 to TRBJ1-6; 10 bases line up with TRBD1. The junction had 10 bases not matched to a gene; V was cut back by 7 bases and J by 10 bases. The CDR3 is 15 amino acids. CDR1 is MNHEY, CDR2 SMNVEV, per germline (reference sequence). The DNA for the CDR3 is TGTGCCAGCACCACTTCCGGGACAGGGGCATCACCCCTCCACTTT. This translates into CASTTSGTGASPLHF.

This clonotype was seen at least ten times. The chain is built from TRBV27 and TRBJ1-2, with 11 bases fitting TRBD1. Losses at the gene ends were 5 bases for V and 4 bases for J; bases not matched to a gene: 18. Germline V CDR1 and CDR2: MNHEY, SMNVEV (reference sequence). The length of the CDR3 is 19 residues. The CDR3 reads CASSPYPDRGRRGTYGYTF. Written as DNA, the CDR3 is TGTGCCAGCAGTCCCTATCCGGACAGGGGGCGCAGAGGCACCTATGGCTACACCTTC.

The V gene is TRBV14, the J gene TRBJ2-7; perhaps TRBD1 as D (5 bases). From germline, CDR1 is SGHDN and CDR2 FVKESK. With 4 bases removed from V and 5 bases from J, the gap between germline ends came to 12 bases. The CDR3 totals 13 residues. CDR3 bases: TGTGCCAGCAGCCCTCTAGGGGCTCACGAGCAGTACTTC. Residues: CASSPLGAHEQYF. Looking up the rest from reference TRBV14 and TRBJ2-7 gives the full variable domain: EAGVTQFPSHSVIEKGQTVTLRCDPISGHDNLYWYRRVMGKEIKFLLHFVKESKQDESGMPNNRFLAERTGGTYSTLKVQPAELEDSGVYFCASSPLGAHEQYFGPGTRLTVT.

The chain combines TRBV6-5 with TRBJ2-7; 11 bases are a match to TRBD1. CDR1 and CDR2 (germline): MNHEY, SVGAGI. Trimming cost V 2 bases and J 5 bases; bases outside gene matches: 2. This CDR3 has 14 residues. CDR3 in amino acids: CASSYGTGGNEQYF. CDR3 nucleotides: TGTGCCAGCAGTTACGGGACAGGGGGTAACGAGCAGTACTTC.

As regards this clonotype: One base away lies a much larger clone, so this may be a sequencing read error. Since no conserved phenylalanine or tryptophan closes the CDR3, a read error is the likely cause. V is TRBV6-2 or TRBV6-3 and J is TRBJ2-7, with 8 bases fitting TRBD1. Unmatched junction bases numbered 6, after V lost 5 bases and J lost 0 bases. Germline V gene sequence: CDR1 MNHEY, CDR2 SVGEGT. The CDR3 length is 15 residues. This CDR3 is CASSGTGWYSYEQYL. The CDR3 bases are TGTGCCAGCAGTGGGACAGGATGGTACTCCTACGAGCAGTACCTC.

This clonotype was detected many times. DNA of the CDR3: TGTGCCAGCAAATTGGGCGGGAGGGCCTCGGGCATTCAGTACTTC. It yields the protein CASKLGGRASGIQYF. The chain recombines TRBV28 with TRBJ2-4, with 9 bases fitting TRBD2. The germline gives CDR1 MDHEN, CDR2 SYDVKM. With 7 bases clipped from V and 9 bases from J, the junction kept 13 bases outside the gene matches. CDR3 length: 15 residues.

This clonotype was detected ten times or more. The CDR3 sequence: CASDPGQGAREQYF. The CDR3 coding sequence is TGTGCCAGCGATCCGGGACAGGGGGCGCGGGAGCAGTACTTC. The chain couples TRBV2 to TRBJ2-7, with TRBD1 identical over 12 bases. The germline V gene has CDR1 SNHLY and CDR2 FYNNEI. Trimming removed 8 bases from V and 7 bases from J; junction bases left unmatched: 9. The CDR3 runs to 14 residues. The variable domain in full, completed from reference TRBV2 and TRBJ2-7, reads EPEVTQTPSHQVTQMGQEVILRCVPISNHLYFYWYRQILGQKVEFLVSFYNNEISEKSEIFDDQFSVERPDGSNFTLKIRSTKLEDSAMYFCASDPGQGAREQYFGPGTRLTVT.

V is TRBV5-5 and J is TRBJ1-6, with D perhaps matching TRBD1 (6 bases). V was cut by 4 bases and J by 6 bases, with 14 bases left in between. Germline lookup yields CDR1 SGHKS and CDR2 YYEKEE (reference sequence). CDR3 length equals 15 residues. For the CDR3, the DNA is TGTGCCAGCAGCCTCGGAGGGGGTCTTAATTCACCCCTCCACTTT. It specifies CASSLGGGLNSPLHF.

This clonotype showed up just a few times. The rearrangement uses TRBV10-1 and TRBJ2-2; D is perhaps TRBD1 (6 bases). Trimming left V 4 bases short and J 4 bases short, with 13 bases between. The CDR3 totals 15 residues. In germline, CDR1 is WNHNN, CDR2 SYGVQD (reference sequence). CDR3 sequence: CASSALTGGTGELFF. The CDR3 DNA is TGCGCCAGCAGTGCCCTGACAGGAGGCACCGGGGAGCTGTTTTTT.

V usage is TRBV13 and J usage is TRBJ1-1; the D is unclear. Per germline, CDR1 PRHDT and CDR2 FYEKMQ (reference sequence). The CDR3 has 12 residues. Trimming took 4 bases from V and 7 from J, leaving 10 bases between them. The CDR3 sequence is CASSSGDGEAFF. CDR3 bases: TGTGCCAGCAGCTCAGGAGACGGTGAAGCTTTCTTT.

This clonotype was recorded at least ten times. The chain carries TRBV12-3 or TRBV12-4 and TRBJ2-5, with D possibly TRBD1 on 5 matching bases. V lost 4 bases, J lost 4 bases, and 16 bases lay in between. This CDR3 is built from 15 residues. The CDR3 nucleotides read TGTGCCAGCAGTTCCCTCGCCAGGGTAGGAGAGACCCAGTACTTC. Translation: CASSSLARVGETQYF.

This clonotype showed up just a few times. The CDR3 reads CASRRGLAGPYSYEQYF. Written as DNA, the CDR3 is TGTGCCAGCAGGAGGGGACTAGCGGGACCGTATTCCTACGAGCAGTACTTC. The rearrangement joins TRBV7-8 to TRBJ2-7; 13 bases match TRBD2. Germline CDR1 SGHVS, CDR2 FQNEAQ. The trim removed 6 bases at V and 1 base at J, leaving 9 bases unmatched. The CDR3 extends over 17 amino acids. The full variable domain, its missing parts supplied by reference TRBV7-8 and TRBJ2-7, is GAGVSQSPRYKVAKRGQDVALRCDPISGHVSLFWYQQALGQGPEFLTYFQNEAQLDKSGLPSDRFFAERPEGSVSTLKIQRTQQEDSAVYLCASRRGLAGPYSYEQYFGPGTRLTVT.

Notes on this clonotype: A much larger clonotype is one base distant, so this may be a read error. The rearrangement uses TRBV18 and TRBJ2-1; 16 bases fit TRBD2. V was pared by 11 bases and J by 7 bases, with 11 bases of the junction left unmatched. CDR1 and CDR2 from the germline V gene are KGHSH and LQKENI. The CDR3 is 16 residues long. The CDR3 coding sequence is TGTGCCGACAGTCCCGGGACTAGCGGGAGGGAAAATGAGCAGTTCTTC. This codes for CADSPGTSGRENEQFF.

This clonotype appeared many times. The V call is TRBV5-1, the J call TRBJ2-3; 11 bases are a match to TRBD2. There are 15 residues in the CDR3. Germline CDR1 reads SGHRS; CDR2 reads YFSETQ. V lost 4 bases and J lost 6; bases outside the gene matches: 7. CDR3 sequence: CASSGPTSGKDTQYF. In DNA, the CDR3 is TGCGCCAGCAGCGGGCCGACTAGCGGGAAGGATACGCAGTATTTT.

This clonotype was picked up many times. This chain connects TRBV28 to TRBJ2-3, with 7 nucleotides matching TRBD2. Trimming at V came to 5 bases and at J to 0 bases, leaving 11 bases not matched to a gene. CDR3 length: 17 amino acids. The germline gives CDR1 MDHEN, CDR2 SYDVKM. CDR3 coding DNA: TGTGCCAGCAGTCCCCCCCTAGCGGAGCCTAGCACAGATACGCAGTATTTT. This encodes CASSPPLAEPSTDTQYF. The whole variable domain, remainder taken from reference TRBV28 and TRBJ2-3, is DVKVTQSSRYLVKRTGEKVFLECVQDMDHENMFWYRQDPGLGLRLIYFSYDVKMKEKGDIPEGYSVSREKKERFSLILESASTNQTSMYLCASSPPLAEPSTDTQYFGPGTRLTVL.

The count of this clonotype is one. Given a far larger clone just one base away, this is likely a sequencing read error. The genes are TRBV7-2 and TRBJ2-1, with D possibly being TRBD2 (5 bases). The germline V and J ends were trimmed by 8 bases and 10 bases, with 33 bases remaining between them. This CDR3 has 18 amino acids. CDR1 and CDR2 (germline): SGHTA, FQGNSA. CDR3 sequence (DNA): TGTGCCAGCGGGTTTCAGGCTTGGGGTAGCGTAGACTCCTACGAGCAGTTCTTC. Protein: CASGFQAWGSVDSYEQFF. The full variable domain, in which reference TRBV7-2 and TRBJ2-1 provide the parts outside the CDR3, is GAGVSQSPSNKVTEKGKDVELRCDPISGHTALYWYRQSLGQGLEFLIYFQGNSAPDKSGLPSDRFSAERTGGSVSTLTIQRTQQEDSAVYLCASGFQAWGSVDSYEQFFGPGTRLTVL.

This clonotype was seen many times. The chain recombines TRBV2 with TRBJ1-4; 8 nucleotides agree with TRBD1. The V and J ends lost 7 bases and 11 bases, in that order; junction bases with no gene match: 9. This CDR3 is 13 amino acids long. Germline CDR1 reads SNHLY; CDR2 reads FYNNEI. The CDR3, as DNA: TGTGCCAGCAACCCGAACACAGGGGGGAAACTGTTTTTT. Its protein is CASNPNTGGKLFF.

In its sample, this clonotype was seen once. A read error may be the cause here, since a much bigger clone is one base away. V is TRBV18 and J is TRBJ2-4; TRBD1 aligns across 10 bases. The germline V gene encodes CDR1 KGHSH and CDR2 LQKENI. The CDR3 is 14 residues long. The CDR3 region has the DNA TGTCCCAGCTCACTGGGACAGGGGACAAACATTCAGTACTTC. This gives the protein CPSSLGQGTNIQYF.

This clonotype was seen ten or more times. The rearrangement joins TRBV19 to TRBJ1-1; 8 nucleotides align to TRBD1. V dropped 4 bases and J dropped 5; count of bases not matched to a gene: 6. The CDR3 is 14 amino acids. Germline values: CDR1 LNHDA, CDR2 SQIVND (reference sequence). The CDR3 region is CASSRGQGWTEAFF. CDR3 in DNA: TGTGCCAGTAGTAGAGGACAGGGCTGGACTGAAGCTTTCTTT.

This clonotype has just a few counts. This chain links TRBV19 with TRBJ1-5; TRBD1 matches at 7 bases. The V gene end was trimmed by 4 bases and the J gene end by 11 bases; junction bases not matched to a gene: 17. Germline CDR1 is LNHDA and CDR2 is SQIVND (reference sequence). This CDR3 comprises 16 residues. CDR3 DNA sequence: TGTGCCAGTAGTAACCCAAGCTCCGGGACAGTTTTCGCCCAGCATTTT. Amino acid sequence: CASSNPSSGTVFAQHF.

In its sample, this clonotype was seen a few times. The chain uses TRBV5-1 and TRBJ2-5, with no clear D. Between the trimmed V and J ends, which lost 5 bases and 1 base, there was a span of 9 bases. Germline V gives CDR1 SGHRS, CDR2 YFSETQ. The CDR3 is made up of 13 amino acids. CDR3 sequence reads: CASSGLIQETQYF. CDR3 coding DNA: TGCGCCAGCAGTGGTCTAATCCAAGAGACCCAGTACTTC.

This clonotype was counted at least ten times. V is TRBV12-3 or TRBV12-4 and J is TRBJ1-2; D ambiguous. The V gene lost 6 bases and the J gene lost 4 bases, with 12 bases spanning the gap. The CDR3 runs 13 residues. CDR3 amino acids: CASSLIQGYGYTF. As DNA, the CDR3 is TGTGCCAGCAGCTTAATCCAAGGCTATGGCTACACCTTC.

This clonotype was counted many times. The chain uses TRBV20-1 and TRBJ2-3; TRBD2 agrees at 7 bases. Germline V gene data show CDR1 as DFQATT and CDR2 as SNEGSKA (reference sequence). The CDR3 consists of 15 residues. Losses at the gene ends were 0 bases for V and 2 bases for J; bases not matched to a gene: 5. The CDR3: CSAREGRAPTDTQYF. The CDR3 DNA follows: TGCAGTGCTAGAGAAGGGAGGGCCCCCACAGATACGCAGTATTTT.

This clonotype was seen repeatedly, ten times or more. The V gene is TRBV15, the J gene TRBJ2-7; the D gene is possibly TRBD1 (5 bases). CDR1 is LNHNV and CDR2 is YYDKDF in the germline V gene (reference sequence). With 2 bases removed from V and 1 base from J, the gap between germline ends came to 12 bases. CDR3 length: 15 residues. CDR3 DNA: TGTGCCACCAGCAGATACTCCGACAGTTCCTACGAGCAGTACTTC. Protein sequence: CATSRYSDSSYEQYF.

This clonotype was counted only a few times. The chain uses TRBV6-1 and TRBJ2-3, with 11 nucleotides matching TRBD2. V lost 5 bases to trimming and J lost 4 bases; unmatched junction nucleotides: 5. Per germline, CDR1 MNHNS and CDR2 SASEGT. There are 15 residues in the CDR3. CDR3 loop: CASSLASGRPDTQYF. CDR3 sequence (DNA): TGTGCCAGCAGTCTAGCTAGCGGGAGGCCAGATACGCAGTATTTT.

This clonotype was recorded at least ten times. This chain uses TRBV20-1 with TRBJ1-1; 7 bases match TRBD1. J was trimmed by 4 bases and V by 3 bases; bases with no gene match: 11. The CDR3 extends over 15 amino acids. CDR1 and CDR2 (germline): DFQATT, SNEGSKA (reference sequence). The CDR3 coding sequence is TGCAGTGCTAGTCAAGGGGGCGCCTTGGGCACTGAAGCTTTCTTT. Translating it yields CSASQGGALGTEAFF.

The CDR3 region is CASSEEGRTNEKLFF. The CDR3 bases are TGTGCCAGCAGTGAAGAGGGTCGGACTAATGAAAAACTGTTTTTT. The chain recombines TRBV6-1 with TRBJ1-4; D is undetermined. CDR3 length: 15 residues. V was shortened by 1 base and J by 2 bases, with 8 bases between the two germline ends. CDR1 and CDR2 (germline): MNHNS, SASEGT.